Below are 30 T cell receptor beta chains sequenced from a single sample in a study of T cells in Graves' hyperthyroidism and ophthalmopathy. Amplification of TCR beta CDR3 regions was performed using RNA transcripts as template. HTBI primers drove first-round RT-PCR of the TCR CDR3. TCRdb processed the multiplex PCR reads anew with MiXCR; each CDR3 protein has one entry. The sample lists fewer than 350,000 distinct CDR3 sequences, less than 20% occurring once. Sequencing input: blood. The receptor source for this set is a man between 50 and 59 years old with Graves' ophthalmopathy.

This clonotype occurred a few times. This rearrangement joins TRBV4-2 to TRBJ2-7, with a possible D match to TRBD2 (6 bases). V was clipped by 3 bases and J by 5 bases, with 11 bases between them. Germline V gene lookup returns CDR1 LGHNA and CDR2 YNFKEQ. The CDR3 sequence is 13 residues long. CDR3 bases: TGTGCCAGCAGCCAGCGGGGAGCCCACGAGCAGTACTTC. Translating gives CASSQRGAHEQYF.

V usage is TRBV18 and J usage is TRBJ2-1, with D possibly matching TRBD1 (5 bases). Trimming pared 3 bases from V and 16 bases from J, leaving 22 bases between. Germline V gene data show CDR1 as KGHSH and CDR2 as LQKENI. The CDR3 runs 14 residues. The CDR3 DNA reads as TGTGCCAGCTCACCTTTAAAGGGGTACCAACGAGGCTTCTTC. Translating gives CASSPLKGYQRGFF.

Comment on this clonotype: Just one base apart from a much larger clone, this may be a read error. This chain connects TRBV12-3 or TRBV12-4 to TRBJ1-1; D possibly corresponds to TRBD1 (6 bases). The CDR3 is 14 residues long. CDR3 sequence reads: CVSSFQGMNTEAFF. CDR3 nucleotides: TGTGTCAGCAGTTTTCAGGGGATGAACACTGAAGCTTTCTTT.

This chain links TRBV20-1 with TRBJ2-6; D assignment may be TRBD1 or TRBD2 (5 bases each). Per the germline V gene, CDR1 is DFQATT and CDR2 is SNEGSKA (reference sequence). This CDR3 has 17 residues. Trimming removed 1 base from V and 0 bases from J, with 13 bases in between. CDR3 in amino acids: CSARVSGSPSGANVLTF. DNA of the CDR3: TGCAGTGCTAGAGTGTCAGGGAGTCCCTCTGGGGCCAACGTCCTGACTTTC.

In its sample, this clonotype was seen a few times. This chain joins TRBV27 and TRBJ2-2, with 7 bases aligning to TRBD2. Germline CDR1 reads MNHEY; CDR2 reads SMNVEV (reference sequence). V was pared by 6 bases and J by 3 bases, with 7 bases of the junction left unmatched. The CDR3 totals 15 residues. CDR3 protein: CASSSGRSYTGELFF. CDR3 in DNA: TGTGCCAGCAGCTCCGGGAGGTCGTACACCGGGGAGCTGTTTTTT.

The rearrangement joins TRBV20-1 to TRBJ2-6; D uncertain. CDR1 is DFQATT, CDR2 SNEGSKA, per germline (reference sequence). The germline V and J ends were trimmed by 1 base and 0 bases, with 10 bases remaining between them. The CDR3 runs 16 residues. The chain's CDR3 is CSARVGGFSGANVLTF. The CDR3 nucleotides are TGCAGTGCTAGAGTAGGCGGATTCTCTGGGGCCAACGTCCTGACTTTC.

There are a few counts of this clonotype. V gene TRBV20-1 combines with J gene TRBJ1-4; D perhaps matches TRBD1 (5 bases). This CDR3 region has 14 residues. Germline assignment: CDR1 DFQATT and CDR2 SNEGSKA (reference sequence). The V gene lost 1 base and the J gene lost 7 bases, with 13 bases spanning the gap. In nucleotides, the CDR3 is TGCAGTGCTAGAGGGGGGGGTCCTAGTGAAAAACTGTTTTTT. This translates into CSARGGGPSEKLFF.

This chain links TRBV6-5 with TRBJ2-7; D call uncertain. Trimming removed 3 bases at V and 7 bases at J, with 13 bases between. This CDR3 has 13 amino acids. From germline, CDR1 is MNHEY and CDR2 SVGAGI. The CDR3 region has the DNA TGTGCCAGCAGTTATGCCCTAGTCAGGGAGCAGTACTTC. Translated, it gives CASSYALVREQYF.

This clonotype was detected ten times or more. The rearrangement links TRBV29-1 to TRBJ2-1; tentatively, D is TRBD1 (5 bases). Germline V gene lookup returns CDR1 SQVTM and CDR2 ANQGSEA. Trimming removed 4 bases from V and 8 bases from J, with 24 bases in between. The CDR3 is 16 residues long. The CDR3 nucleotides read TGCAGCGTTGTCCTCTTGGCAGGGCGGTCTTGGGATGAGCAGTTCTTC. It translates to CSVVLLAGRSWDEQFF.

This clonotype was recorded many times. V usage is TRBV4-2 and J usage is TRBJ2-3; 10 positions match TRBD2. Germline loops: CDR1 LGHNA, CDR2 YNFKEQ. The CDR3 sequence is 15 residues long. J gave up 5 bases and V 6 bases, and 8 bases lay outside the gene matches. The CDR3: CASSFIAGGGDTQYF. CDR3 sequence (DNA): TGTGCCAGCAGTTTCATAGCGGGAGGAGGAGATACGCAGTATTTT.

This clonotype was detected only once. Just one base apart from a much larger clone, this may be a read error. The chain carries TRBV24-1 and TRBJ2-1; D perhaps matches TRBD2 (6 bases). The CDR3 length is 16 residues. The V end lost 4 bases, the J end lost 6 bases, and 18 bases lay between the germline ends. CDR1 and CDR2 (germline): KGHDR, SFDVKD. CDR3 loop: CATSEALGLTCNEQFF. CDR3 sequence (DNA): TGTGCCACCAGTGAAGCTCTTGGACTAACCTGCAATGAGCAGTTCTTC.

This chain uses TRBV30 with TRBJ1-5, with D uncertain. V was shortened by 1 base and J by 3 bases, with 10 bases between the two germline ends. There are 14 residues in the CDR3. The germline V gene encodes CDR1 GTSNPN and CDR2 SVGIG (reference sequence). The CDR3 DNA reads TGTGCCTGGAGTGCCCACACACACAATCAGCCCCAGCATTTT. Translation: CAWSAHTHNQPQHF.

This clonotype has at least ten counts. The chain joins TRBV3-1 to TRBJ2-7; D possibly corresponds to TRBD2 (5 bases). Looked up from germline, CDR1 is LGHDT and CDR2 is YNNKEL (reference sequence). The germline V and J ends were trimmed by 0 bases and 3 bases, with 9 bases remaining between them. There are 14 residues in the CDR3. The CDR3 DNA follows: TGTGCCAGCAGCCAAGAACCTAGCAACTACGAGCAGTACTTC. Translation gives CASSQEPSNYEQYF.

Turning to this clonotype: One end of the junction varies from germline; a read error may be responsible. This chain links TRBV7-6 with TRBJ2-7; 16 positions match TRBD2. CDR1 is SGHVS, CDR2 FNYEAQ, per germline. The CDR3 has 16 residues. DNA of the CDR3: TGTGCCAGCAGCTTAGAAGCCGGGACTAGCGGGAGGGAGCGGTACTTC. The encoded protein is CASSLEAGTSGRERYF.

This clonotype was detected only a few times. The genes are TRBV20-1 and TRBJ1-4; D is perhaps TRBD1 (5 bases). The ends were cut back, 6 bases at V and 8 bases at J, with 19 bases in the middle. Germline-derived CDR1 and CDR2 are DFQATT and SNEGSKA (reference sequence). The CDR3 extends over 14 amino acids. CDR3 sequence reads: CSARMWGYGEKLFF. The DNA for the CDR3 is TGCAGTGCCCGCATGTGGGGCTATGGGGAAAAACTGTTTTTT.

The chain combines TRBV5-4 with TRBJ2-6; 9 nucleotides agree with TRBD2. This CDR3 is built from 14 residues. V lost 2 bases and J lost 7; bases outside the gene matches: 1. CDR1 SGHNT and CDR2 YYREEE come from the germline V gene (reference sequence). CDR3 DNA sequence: TGTGCCAGCAGCTTTCTAGCGGGAGCCAACGTCCTGACTTTC. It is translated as CASSFLAGANVLTF.

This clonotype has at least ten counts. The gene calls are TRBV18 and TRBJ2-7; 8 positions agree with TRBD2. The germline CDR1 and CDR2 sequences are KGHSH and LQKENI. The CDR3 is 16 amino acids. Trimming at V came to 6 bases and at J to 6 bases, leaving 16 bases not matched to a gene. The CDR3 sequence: CASSPGGDPPRSEQYF. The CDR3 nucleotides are TGTGCCAGCTCGCCGGGGGGGGACCCCCCTCGGTCCGAGCAGTACTTC.

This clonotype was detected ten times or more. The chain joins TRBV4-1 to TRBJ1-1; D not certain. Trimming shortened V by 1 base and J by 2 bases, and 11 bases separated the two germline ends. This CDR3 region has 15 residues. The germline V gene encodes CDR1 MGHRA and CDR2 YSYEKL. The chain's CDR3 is CASSQVTPRNTEAFF. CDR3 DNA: TGCGCCAGCAGCCAAGTGACACCCAGAAACACTGAAGCTTTCTTT.

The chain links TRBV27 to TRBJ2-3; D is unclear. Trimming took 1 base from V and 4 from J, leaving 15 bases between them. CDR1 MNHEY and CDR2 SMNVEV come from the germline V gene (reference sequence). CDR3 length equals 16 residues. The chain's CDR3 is CASSLYGPTPADTQYF. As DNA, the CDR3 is TGTGCCAGCAGTTTATATGGCCCTACCCCCGCAGATACGCAGTATTTT.

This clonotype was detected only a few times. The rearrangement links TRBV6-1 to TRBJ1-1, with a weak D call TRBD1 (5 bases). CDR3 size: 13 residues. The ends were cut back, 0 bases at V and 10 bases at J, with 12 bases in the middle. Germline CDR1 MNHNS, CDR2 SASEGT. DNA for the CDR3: TGTGCCAGCAGTGAAGCGCAGGGAAGAGGAGCTTTCTTT. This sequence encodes CASSEAQGRGAFF.

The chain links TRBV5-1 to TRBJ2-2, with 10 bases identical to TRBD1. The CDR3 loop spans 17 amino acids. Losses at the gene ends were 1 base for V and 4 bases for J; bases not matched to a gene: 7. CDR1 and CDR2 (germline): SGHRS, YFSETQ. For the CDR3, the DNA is TGCGCCAGCAGCTTGCGGGGACAGGGGAGGGGCACCGGGGAGCTGTTTTTT. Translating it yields CASSLRGQGRGTGELFF.

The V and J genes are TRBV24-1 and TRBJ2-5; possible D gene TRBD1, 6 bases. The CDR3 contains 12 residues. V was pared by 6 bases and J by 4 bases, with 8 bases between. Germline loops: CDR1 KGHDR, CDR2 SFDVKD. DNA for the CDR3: TGTGCCACCAGTCGAGGGGGAGAGACCCAGTACTTC. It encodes CATSRGGETQYF.

The CDR3 bases are TGTGCCAGCAGTGTAGAGGGAGGACTAGCGGGAGTTTACAATGAGCAGTTCTTC. Translation gives CASSVEGGLAGVYNEQFF. The chain joins TRBV27 to TRBJ2-1; 13 positions match TRBD2. CDR3 length equals 18 residues. The junction had 11 bases not matched to a gene; V was cut back by 5 bases and J by 4 bases. Germline CDR1 reads MNHEY; CDR2 reads SMNVEV (reference sequence).

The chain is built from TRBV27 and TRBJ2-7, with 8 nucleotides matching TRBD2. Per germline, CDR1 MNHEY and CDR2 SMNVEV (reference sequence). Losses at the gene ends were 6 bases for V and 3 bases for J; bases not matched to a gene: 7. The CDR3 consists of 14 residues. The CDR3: CASRRTSTNYEQYF. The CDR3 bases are TGTGCCAGCAGAAGGACTAGCACAAACTACGAGCAGTACTTC.

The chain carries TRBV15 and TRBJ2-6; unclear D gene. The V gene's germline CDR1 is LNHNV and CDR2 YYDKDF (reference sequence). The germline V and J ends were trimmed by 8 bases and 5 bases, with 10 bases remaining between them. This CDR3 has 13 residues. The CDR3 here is CATSVNRANVLTF. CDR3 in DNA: TGTGCCACCTCAGTCAATCGGGCCAACGTCCTGACTTTC.

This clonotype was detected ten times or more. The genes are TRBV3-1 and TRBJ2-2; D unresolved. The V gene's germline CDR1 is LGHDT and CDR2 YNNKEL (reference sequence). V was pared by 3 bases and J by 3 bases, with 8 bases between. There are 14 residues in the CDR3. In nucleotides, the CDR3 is TGTGCCAGCAGCCAGACATCCGACACCGGGGAGCTGTTTTTT. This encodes CASSQTSDTGELFF. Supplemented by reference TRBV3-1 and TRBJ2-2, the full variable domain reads DTAVSQTPKYLVTQMGNDKSIKCEQNLGHDTMYWYKQDSKKFLKIMFSYNNKELIINETVPNRFSPKSPDKAHLNLHINSLELGDSAVYFCASSQTSDTGELFFGEGSRLTVL.

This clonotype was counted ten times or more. The CDR3 loop is CASREDQGYAGELFF. The CDR3 DNA reads TGTGCCAGCAGGGAAGATCAGGGATACGCCGGGGAGCTGTTTTTT. The genes are TRBV3-1 and TRBJ2-2, with D perhaps matching TRBD1 (5 bases). Per germline, CDR1 LGHDT and CDR2 YNNKEL (reference sequence). The CDR3 length is 15 residues. Trimming cost V 6 bases and J 6 bases, with 17 bases left between them.

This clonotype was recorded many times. The CDR3 loop reads CASSLYLGGGETQYF. The CDR3, as DNA: TGTGCCAGCAGTTTATATTTAGGTGGGGGAGAGACCCAGTACTTC. The chain is built from TRBV27 and TRBJ2-5; D tentatively reads TRBD1 or TRBD2 (5 bases each). The CDR3 totals 15 residues. The V end was cut by 1 base, the J end by 4 bases, with 13 bases between. Germline assignment: CDR1 MNHEY and CDR2 SMNVEV (reference sequence).

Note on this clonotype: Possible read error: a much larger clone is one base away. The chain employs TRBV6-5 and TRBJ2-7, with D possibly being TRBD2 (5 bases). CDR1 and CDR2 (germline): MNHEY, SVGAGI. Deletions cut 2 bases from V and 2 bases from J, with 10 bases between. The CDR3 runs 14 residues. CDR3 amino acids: CASSYVLVAYEQYF. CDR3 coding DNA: TGTGCCAGCAGTTACGTACTAGTGGCCTACGAGCAGTACTTC.

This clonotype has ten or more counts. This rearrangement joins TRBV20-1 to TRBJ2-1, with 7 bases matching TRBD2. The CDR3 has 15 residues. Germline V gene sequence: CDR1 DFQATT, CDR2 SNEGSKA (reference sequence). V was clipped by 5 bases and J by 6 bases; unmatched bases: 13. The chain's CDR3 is CSAPPGGGTTNEQFF. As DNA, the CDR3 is TGCAGTGCTCCCCCGGGAGGCGGCACCACCAATGAGCAGTTCTTC.